One T cell receptor (beta chain) is described in this entry. This specimen comes from a study of blood T cell repertoires in COVID-19. For the study at large: Researchers got acute and convalescent COVID-19 samples from the United States, Italy and Spain.

Authors' methods: Amplifying reference gene primers gave estimates of nucleated cell counts. Repertoires were generated with immunoSEQ multiplex PCR, while TCRdb's copy carries only in-frame clones and drops some. V, J and clone size reflect that table, while D and trimming were determined from the DNA. The sample has approximately 70,000 clones; 79% are singletons. The germline CDR1 and CDR2 sequences are SEHNR and FQNEAQ (reference sequence). There are 13 residues in the CDR3. The J segment lost 5 bases and the V segment lost 7 bases, leaving 6 bases of the junction unmatched. This chain connects TRBV7-9 to TRBJ1-1, with 8 nucleotides matching TRBD1. Sequencing was done on a sample of peripheral blood. The TCR was taken from a man in his sixties with active or convalescent COVID-19. DNA of the CDR3: TGTGCCAGCAAGCAGGGGGCTGAGACTGAAGCTTTCTTT. This translates into CASKQGAETEAFF.